The clone carrying this T cell receptor (beta chain) occurred once. Its specificity is unknown. Germline V gives CDR1 SGHDN, CDR2 FVKESK. The CDR3 runs to 15 residues. J gave up 5 bases and V 0 bases, and 1 base lay outside the gene matches. TCRdb keeps only in-frame clones here, not all; method: immunoSEQ multiplex PCR. The data show roughly 70,000 clones, about 88% seen once. Time point indicated: week 11, during vaccination. Doses of 300 ug of mutant IDH1 20-mer peptide were given with topical imiquimod. Astrocytomas that were new, WHO grade 3 or 4, IDH1-mutant and ATRX-lost were present in the donors. This sample is drawn from a study of a mutant IDH1 vaccine in newly diagnosed glioma. Study details: Patients got their first vaccination 4-6 weeks after radiotherapy alone, or with temozolomide cycles. Study-wide points: Patients mounted vaccine-induced immune responses in roughly 93% of cases.

This receptor was taken from a woman aged 45-65 years with glioma. The specimen comprised PBMCs, sampled from a glioma patient whose treatment included an IDH1 peptide vaccine. This sequence joins TRBV14 and TRBJ2-2, with 9 bases that match TRBD1. CDR3 DNA: TGTGCCAGCAGCCAAGAAGGGACAGGGACCGGGGAGCTGTTTTTT. Translated: CASSQEGTGTGELFF.